A selection of T cell receptor beta chains follows, all from one sample in a study of T cell responses to AZD1222 COVID-19 vaccine. Assay used: immunoSEQ multiplex PCR; TCRdb lists only in-frame clones, some missing. The sample records about 140,000 clones, over 90% being singletons. The specimen comprised peripheral blood, sampled 28 days after the second AZD1222 dose. These receptors were collected from an adult who received the AZD1222 COVID-19 vaccine. The CDR3 runs from the conserved cysteine through the conserved F or W. Each record gives: J gene, V gene, clone size, D gene, CDR3 DNA, CDR3 protein. D genes are given only for firm matches. Not every row has a clone size; where given, it reads once, few, many or a size class.

TRBJ2-3	TRBV10-3	-	TRBD2	TGTGCGCTCGGGACGCCGGGGGGAACAGATACGCAGTATTTT	CALGTPGGTDTQYF
TRBJ1-1	TRBV5-1	-	-	TGCGCCAGCAGCTTGGGGGTTTTGAACACTGAAGCTTTCTTT	CASSLGVLNTEAFF
TRBJ1-6	TRBV5-6	-	TRBD1	TGTGCCAGCAGCCAGGGACAGGGGCCCTCACCCCTCCACTTT	CASSQGQGPSPLHF
TRBJ2-7	TRBV28	-	-	TGTGCCAGCAGTTTAGGGGACCCTACATCATCCGAGCAGTACTTC	CASSLGDPTSSEQYF
TRBJ1-1	TRBV29-1	-	TRBD1	TGCAGCGGTCTCAGGGGGACAGGGGGCACTGAAGCTTTCTTT	CSGLRGTGGTEAFF
TRBJ1-2	TRBV20-1	-	TRBD1	TGCAGTGCTAGTCAGGGGGGGTACGACTATGGCTACACCTTC	CSASQGGYDYGYTF
TRBJ2-2	TRBV7-2	-	TRBD1	TGTGCCAGCAGCCGGCCGACAGGGGATCGTGGCGGGGAGCTGTTTTTT	CASSRPTGDRGGELFF
TRBJ1-4	TRBV11-2	-	-	TGTGCCAGCAGCTTCACAACTAATGAAAAACTGTTTTTT	CASSFTTNEKLFF
TRBJ1-1	TRBV7-8	-	-	TGTGCCAGCAGCTTCTGGGGAAACACTGAAGCTTTCTTT	CASSFWGNTEAFF
TRBJ1-1	TRBV5-1	-	-	TGCGCCAGCAGCTTGACGGCGAACACTGAAGCTTTCTTT	CASSLTANTEAFF
TRBJ1-5	TRBV11-2	-	-	TGTGCCAGCAGCTCCGGGGGCAATCAGCCCCAGCATTTT	CASSSGGNQPQHF
TRBJ1-5	TRBV6-5	-	-	TGTGCCAGCAGTTTAACAAGGACCGCGGGTCGGCCCCAGCATTTT	CASSLTRTAGRPQHF
TRBJ2-1	TRBV19	-	TRBD2	TGTGCCAGTACTAGCGGGAGGTGGAATGAGCAGTTCTTC	CASTSGRWNEQFF
TRBJ1-5	TRBV28	-	-	TGTGCCAGCAGTCTCGATCAGCCCCAGCATTTT	CASSLDQPQHF
TRBJ2-2	TRBV4-3	-	-	TGCGCCAGCAGCCAAGTGGGAAAGGGAGGGGAGCTGTTTTTT	CASSQVGKGGELFF
TRBJ1-4	TRBV28	-	-	TGTGCCAGCAGTGGGGGCCGGGGGCTTTGGGAAAAACTGTTTTTT	CASSGGRGLWEKLFF
TRBJ1-3	TRBV2	-	TRBD1	TGTGCCAGCAGTCAGGACAGGGGGCATGGAAACACCATATATTTT	CASSQDRGHGNTIYF
TRBJ2-5	TRBV5-4	-	TRBD2	TGTGCCAGCAGCTTGAGGCGGGAGGGAGAGACCCAGTACTTC	CASSLRREGETQYF
TRBJ1-6	TRBV28	-	TRBD1	TGTGCCAGCAGTTTACTTAGGGGGCCAAGCTCCTATAATTCACCCCTCCACTTT	CASSLLRGPSSYNSPLHF
TRBJ2-7	TRBV9	-	TRBD1	TGTGCCAGCAGCGTAGCGGGGACAGGGGTCCCCTACGAGCAGTACTTC	CASSVAGTGVPYEQYF
TRBJ2-7	TRBV3-1/TRBV3-2	few	TRBD2	TGTGCCAGCAGCCCTAGCGGGCTCTTCTACGAGCAGTACTTC	CASSPSGLFYEQYF
TRBJ1-1	TRBV6-5	-	-	TGTGCCAGTGACCAGGGTGGGAACACTGAAGCTTTCTTT	CASDQGGNTEAFF
TRBJ2-7	TRBV5-1	-	TRBD1	TGCGCCAGCAGCCTGGCCGGGACAGCACCCTACGAGCAGTACTTC	CASSLAGTAPYEQYF
TRBJ2-3	TRBV7-2	-	-	TGTGCCAGCAGCTTAGACTTTTATGCCGCAGATACGCAGTATTTT	CASSLDFYAADTQYF
TRBJ2-2	TRBV11-3	-	-	TGTGCCAGCAGCTTAGATCGGACCGGGGAGCTGTTTTTT	CASSLDRTGELFF
TRBJ2-7	TRBV10-1	-	TRBD1	TGCGCCAGCAGTGCTACAGGGGGCGCCTTCCCCCCCTACGAGCAGTACTTC	CASSATGGAFPPYEQYF
TRBJ1-5	TRBV11-2	-	-	TGTGCCAGCAGCCGGGTAGATAGCAATCAGCCCCAGCATTTT	CASSRVDSNQPQHF
TRBJ1-3	TRBV6-5	-	-	TGTGCCAGCACGTCCCAGGAGGAGGCTGGAAACACCATATATTTT	CASTSQEEAGNTIYF
TRBJ2-7	TRBV10-1	-	TRBD2	TGCGCCAGCGGGACTAGCTCCTACGAGCAGTACTTC	CASGTSSYEQYF
TRBJ2-7	TRBV4-3	few	-	TGCGCCAGCAGCCAATTTCTAGGAAACGAGCAGTACTTC	CASSQFLGNEQYF
TRBJ1-1	TRBV28	-	TRBD1	TGTGCCAGCAATAACAGGGGATTTAACACTGAAGCTTTCTTT	CASNNRGFNTEAFF
TRBJ2-3	TRBV6-5	-	-	TGTGCCAGCAGTTACAAGGGGACAGATACGCAGTATTTT	CASSYKGTDTQYF
TRBJ2-1	TRBV7-8	-	-	TGTGCCAGCAGCTTCGGGGGAGAGAATGAGCAGTTCTTC	CASSFGGENEQFF
TRBJ1-4	TRBV4-2	-	-	TGTGCCAGCACCCGGGGGGAAGGGTATGGTGAAAAACTGTTTTTT	CASTRGEGYGEKLFF
TRBJ2-5	TRBV2	-	-	TGTGCCAGCATTGACTGGTCCTTGGGGACCCAGTACTTC	CASIDWSLGTQYF
TRBJ1-5	TRBV18	-	TRBD1	TGTGCCAGCTCACCGGGACAGTTCAATCAGCCCCAGCATTTT	CASSPGQFNQPQHF
TRBJ2-6	TRBV7-2	-	-	TGTGCCAGCAGCTTAGCGAGGGGCGCCGGGGCCAACGTCCTGACTTTC	CASSLARGAGANVLTF
TRBJ1-2	TRBV4-2	-	TRBD1	TGTGCCAGCAGCCAAGATAAACAGGGGCTCTATGGCTACACCTTC	CASSQDKQGLYGYTF
TRBJ2-1	TRBV7-3	-	-	TGTGCCAGCAGCCAGGACCCGGGACACAATGAGCAGTTCTTC	CASSQDPGHNEQFF
TRBJ2-5	TRBV19	-	TRBD2	TGTGCCAGTAGTTCCCGGACTAGCGGAGTGTACCAAGAGACCCAGTACTTC	CASSSRTSGVYQETQYF
TRBJ1-1	TRBV7-9	-	TRBD1	TGTGCCAGCAGCTTAAGGACAGGGGGCGTTACTGAAGCTTTCTTT	CASSLRTGGVTEAFF
TRBJ1-5	TRBV4-3	once	-	TGCGCCAGCAGCCAAGAAGCAGGGTTGGAGTATCAGCCCCAGCATTTT	CASSQEAGLEYQPQHF
TRBJ1-5	TRBV6-1	-	-	TGTGCCAGCAGTGAACGGCGGAATCAGCCCCAGCATTTT	CASSERRNQPQHF
TRBJ1-1	TRBV6-1	-	-	TGTGCCAGCAGTGAAGGTAGAGCGAACACTGAAGCTTTCTTT	CASSEGRANTEAFF
TRBJ2-1	TRBV11-3	-	TRBD2	TGTGCCAGCAGCTCGCCGACTAGCGTCGACAATGAGCAGTTCTTC	CASSSPTSVDNEQFF